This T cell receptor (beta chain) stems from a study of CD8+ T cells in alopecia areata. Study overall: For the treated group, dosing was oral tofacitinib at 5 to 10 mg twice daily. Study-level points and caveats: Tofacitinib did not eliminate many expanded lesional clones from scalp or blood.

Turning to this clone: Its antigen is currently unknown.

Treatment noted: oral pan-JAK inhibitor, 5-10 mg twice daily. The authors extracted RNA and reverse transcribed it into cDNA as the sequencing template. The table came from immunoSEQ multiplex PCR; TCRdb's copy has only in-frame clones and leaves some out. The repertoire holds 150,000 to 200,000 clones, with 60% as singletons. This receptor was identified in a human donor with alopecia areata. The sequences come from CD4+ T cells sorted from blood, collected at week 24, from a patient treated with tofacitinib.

The CDR3 loop reads CASSMTGSYEQYF. DNA for the CDR3: TGTGCCAGTAGTATGACAGGTTCCTACGAGCAGTACTTC. The V call is TRBV19, the J call TRBJ2-7; D is perhaps TRBD1 (6 bases). CDR1 LNHDA and CDR2 SQIVND come from the germline V gene (reference sequence). CDR3 length equals 13 residues. With 3 bases removed from V and 1 base from J, the gap between germline ends came to 7 bases.